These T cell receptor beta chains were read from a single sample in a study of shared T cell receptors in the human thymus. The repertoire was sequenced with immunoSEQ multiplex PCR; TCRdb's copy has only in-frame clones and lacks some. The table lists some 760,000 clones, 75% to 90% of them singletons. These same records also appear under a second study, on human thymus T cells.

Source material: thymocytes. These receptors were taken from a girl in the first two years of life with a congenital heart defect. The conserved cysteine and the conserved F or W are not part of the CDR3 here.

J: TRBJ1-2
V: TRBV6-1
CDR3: ASREGLGASGGYT

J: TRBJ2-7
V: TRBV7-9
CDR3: ASSPAGTGTYEQY

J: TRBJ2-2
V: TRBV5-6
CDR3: ASSPRRQGNTGELF

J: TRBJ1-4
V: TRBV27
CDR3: ASSSRTGTNEKLF

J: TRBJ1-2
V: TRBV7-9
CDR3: ASSLGGARPSFNYGYT

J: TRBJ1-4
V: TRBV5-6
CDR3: ASSLAGTGPANEKLF

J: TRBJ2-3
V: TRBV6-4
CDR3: ASRSVGGTDTQY

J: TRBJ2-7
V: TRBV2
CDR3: AGRQLGTGPGEQY

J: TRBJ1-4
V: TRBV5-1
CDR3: ASSYHPTDRPHNEKLF

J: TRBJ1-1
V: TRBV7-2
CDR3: ASSLEGDTEAF

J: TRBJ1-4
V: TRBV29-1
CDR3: SAHRRTNEKLF

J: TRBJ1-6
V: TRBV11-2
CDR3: ASSLGAGEHSPLH

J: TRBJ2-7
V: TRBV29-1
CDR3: SVALGQGGEQY

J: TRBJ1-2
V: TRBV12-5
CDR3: ASGLGFSGHLEQGGYT

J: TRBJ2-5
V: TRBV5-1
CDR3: ASSLLKTSGEPIPYQETQY

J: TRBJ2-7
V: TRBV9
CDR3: ASSVGLDRQQYEQY

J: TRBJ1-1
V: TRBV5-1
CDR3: ASSLTVLMNTEAF

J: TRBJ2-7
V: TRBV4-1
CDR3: ASSQVLLAGGYEQY

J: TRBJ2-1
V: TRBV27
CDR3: ASTSHRGGRANEQF

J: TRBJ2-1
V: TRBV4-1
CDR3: ASSQDGPSSGGENEQF

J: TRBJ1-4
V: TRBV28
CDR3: ASSFWPGWGADEKLF

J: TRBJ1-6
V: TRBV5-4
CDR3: ASSLPQGGSPLH

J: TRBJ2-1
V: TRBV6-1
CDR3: ASSEVTGSNEQF

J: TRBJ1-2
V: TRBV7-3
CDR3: ASSQVGGKDGYT

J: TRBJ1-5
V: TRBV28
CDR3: ASSLRQGAQPQH

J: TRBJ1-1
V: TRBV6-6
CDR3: ASSYHGTEAEAF

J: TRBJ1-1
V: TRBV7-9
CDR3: ASSPPGAGGLYTEAF

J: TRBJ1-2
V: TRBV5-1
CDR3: ASSLLGGRTVYGYT

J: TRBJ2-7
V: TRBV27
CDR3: ASSLSPGYEQY

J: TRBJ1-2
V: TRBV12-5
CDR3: ASGSHGSVYGYT

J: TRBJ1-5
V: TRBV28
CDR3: ASSSQNQPQH

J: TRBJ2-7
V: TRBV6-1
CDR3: ASSKSTYFAYEQY

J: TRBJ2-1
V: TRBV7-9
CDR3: ASSLLSPKGGHNEQF

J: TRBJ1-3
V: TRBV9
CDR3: ASSVDRGRVPGNTIY

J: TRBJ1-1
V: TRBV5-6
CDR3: ASSLDGTGIALAEAF

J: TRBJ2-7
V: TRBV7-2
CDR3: ASSPPPGEGSKSYEQY

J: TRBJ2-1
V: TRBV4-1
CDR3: ASSHRNEQF

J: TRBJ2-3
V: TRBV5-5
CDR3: ASSFLTVITDTQY

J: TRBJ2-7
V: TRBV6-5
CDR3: ASSYTGLEQY

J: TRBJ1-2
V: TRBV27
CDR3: ASSRVPGGNYGYT

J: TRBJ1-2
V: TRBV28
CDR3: ASSSSGTGAVANYGYT

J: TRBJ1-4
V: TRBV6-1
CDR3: ASSHGQGTNEKLF

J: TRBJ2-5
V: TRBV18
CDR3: ASSPGRGTGKETQY

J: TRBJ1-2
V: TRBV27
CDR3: ASSTILTPGGYGYT

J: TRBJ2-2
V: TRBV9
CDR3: ASSSGVAGSTGELF

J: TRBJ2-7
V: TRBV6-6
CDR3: ASTKNSDSPNYEQY

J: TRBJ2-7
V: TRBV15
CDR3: ATSRGLGQGPPYEQY

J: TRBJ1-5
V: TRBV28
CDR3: ASSLPGLKKPQH

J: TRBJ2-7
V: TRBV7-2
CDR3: ASSLGQRDGRY